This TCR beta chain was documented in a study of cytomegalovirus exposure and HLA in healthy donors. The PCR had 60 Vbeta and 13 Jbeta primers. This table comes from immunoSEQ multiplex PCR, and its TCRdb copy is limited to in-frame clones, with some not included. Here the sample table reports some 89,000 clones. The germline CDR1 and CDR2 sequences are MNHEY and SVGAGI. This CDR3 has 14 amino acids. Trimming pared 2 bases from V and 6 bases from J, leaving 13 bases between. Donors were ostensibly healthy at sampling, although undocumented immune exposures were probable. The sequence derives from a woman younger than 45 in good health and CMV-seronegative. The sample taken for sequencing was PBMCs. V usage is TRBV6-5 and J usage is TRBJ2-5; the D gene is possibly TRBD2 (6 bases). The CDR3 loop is CASSYRGTLKTQYF. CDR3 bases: TGTGCCAGCAGTTACCGAGGGACTTTAAAGACCCAGTACTTC.